This T cell receptor (beta chain) was documented in a study of blood T cells in healthy people across ages. The junction had 8 bases not matched to a gene; V was cut back by 3 bases and J by 5 bases. This CDR3 region has 15 residues. The germline gives CDR1 SGHRS, CDR2 YFSETQ. Using a J-beta primer mix together with a sample-barcoded 5' primer, a second PCR was run for roughly 6 to 12 cycles. Each CDR3 protein is one row after TCRdb ran MiXCR on the 5' RACE reads. There are more than 700,000 distinct CDR3 sequences in the sample; around 45% occur only once, and 15% to 20% lies in the top ten. Study results and limitations: Across samples, TCR beta diversity tracked strongly with naive T cell percentage.

Of note for this clonotype: Antigen specificity is unknown.

Sequenced input: blood. This TCR was recovered from a man older than 75 in good health. The chain links TRBV5-1 to TRBJ2-4; TRBD1 aligns across 7 bases. CDR3: CASSCYPGTENIQYF. The CDR3 DNA reads TGCGCCAGCAGCTGCTATCCCGGGACAGAAAACATTCAGTACTTC. Using reference TRBV5-1 and TRBJ2-4 for the parts outside the CDR3, the full variable domain is KAGVTQTPRYLIKTRGQQVTLSCSPISGHRSVSWYQQTPGQGLQFLFEYFSETQRNKGNFPGRFSGRQFSNSRSEMNVSTLELGDSALYLCASSCYPGTENIQYFGAGTRLSVL.